A selection of T cell receptor beta chains follows, all from one sample in a study of cytomegalovirus exposure and HLA in healthy donors. Sequenced by immunoSEQ multiplex PCR; TCRdb stores in-frame clones only, minus some. The sample carries approximately 120,000 clones, around 80% recorded once. Sequences were obtained from PBMCs. These receptor sequences come from a woman in her fifties or sixties in good health and CMV-seropositive. Both conserved end residues are part of each CDR3. Fields, in order: clone size, J gene, D gene, V gene, CDR3 DNA, CDR3 protein. A D gene is named only where the DNA matches it firmly. Expanded clones are given a class, and other clones once, few, many or no size at all.

few TRBJ1-1 NA TRBV6-5 TGTGCCAGCAGGGAGGTGGCGGAAGCTTTCTTT CASREVAEAFF
NA TRBJ1-2 NA TRBV2 TGTGCCAGTCACCTAACAGAAGTTGATGGCTACACCTTC CASHLTEVDGYTF
few TRBJ2-1 NA TRBV6-5 TGTGCCAGCAGTTACGGGGGGTACAATGAGCAGTTCTTC CASSYGGYNEQFF
NA TRBJ2-2 TRBD1 TRBV19 TGTGCCACCGACAGGGGTAGGACCGGGGAGCTGTTTTTT CATDRGRTGELFF
NA TRBJ2-5 NA TRBV27 TGTGCCAGCAGTCCCCCCCAGGGCGTGGAGCAGTACTTC CASSPPQGVEQYF
few TRBJ2-7 NA TRBV4-2 TGTGCCAGCAGCCCGGTGGGGGACCCCGGGGGCGAGCAGTACTTC CASSPVGDPGGEQYF
NA TRBJ1-1 NA TRBV25-1 TGTGCCAGCAATCCGGGGAGCGAGAACACTGAAGCTTTCTTT CASNPGSENTEAFF
NA TRBJ1-5 NA TRBV14 TGTGCCAGCAGCCAAGGTCTTGGGCGGCCCCAGCATTTT CASSQGLGRPQHF
NA TRBJ2-5 NA TRBV4-3 TGCGCCAGCAGCCAGGGCCCAGGGGTACAAGAGACCCAGTACTTC CASSQGPGVQETQYF
NA TRBJ1-5 NA TRBV5-6 TGTGCCAGCAGCTTGAGGACAGCCGATCAGCCCCAGCATTTT CASSLRTADQPQHF